The 7 T cell receptor beta chains in this list originate from one sample, sequenced in a study of blood T cell repertoires in COVID-19. The repertoire was sequenced with immunoSEQ multiplex PCR; TCRdb's copy has only in-frame clones and lacks some. The repertoire includes over 200,000 clones, roughly 76% of them detected once, and 4% to 5.5% sits in the top ten. The sequencing sample was made of peripheral blood. All receptors come from a human donor in a cohort sampled during active COVID-19.

This chain joins TRBV19 and TRBJ2-7; 13 bases match TRBD2. Germline assignment: CDR1 LNHDA and CDR2 SQIVND (reference sequence). This CDR3 is 14 amino acids long. The ends lost 6 bases at V and 6 bases at J; junction bases unmatched: 5. The CDR3 nucleotides are TGTGCCAGTAGACGGACTAGCGGGAGTGTCGAGCAGTACTTC. Its protein is CASRRTSGSVEQYF.

This clone was counted once. The CDR3 sequence is CASSGEVWKAVGYTF. The CDR3, as DNA: TGCGCCAGCAGCGGGGAGGTTTGGAAAGCTGTGGGCTACACCTTC. The J gene is TRBJ1-2, the V gene TRBV4-3; D call uncertain. Germline-derived CDR1 and CDR2 are LGHNA and YSLEER. The CDR3 consists of 15 residues. V was trimmed by 5 bases and J by 8 bases, leaving 21 bases between them.

This sequence joins TRBV5-6 and TRBJ2-7; the match to TRBD2 covers 8 bases. V lost 4 bases to trimming and J lost 7 bases; unmatched junction nucleotides: 10. Per the germline V gene, CDR1 is SGHDT and CDR2 is YYEEEE. The CDR3 totals 14 residues. Here the CDR3 reads CASSPRGGVGEQYF. The CDR3 nucleotides read TGTGCCAGCAGCCCCCGGGGGGGGGTGGGGGAGCAGTACTTC. Drawing the rest from reference TRBV5-6 and TRBJ2-7, the complete variable domain is DAGVTQSPTHLIKTRGQQVTLRCSPKSGHDTVSWYQQALGQGPQFIFQYYEEEERQRGNFPDRFSGHQFPNYSSELNVNALLLGDSALYLCASSPRGGVGEQYFGPGTRLTVT.

V gene TRBV11-2 combines with J gene TRBJ2-1; 15 bases are a match to TRBD2. With 5 bases clipped from V and 4 bases from J, the junction kept 3 bases outside the gene matches. Germline lookup yields CDR1 SGHAT and CDR2 FQNNGV. The CDR3 runs 16 residues. DNA for the CDR3: TGTGCCAGCAGCCCTGGGACTAGCGGGAGGTACAATGAGCAGTTCTTC. As protein: CASSPGTSGRYNEQFF.

The chain carries TRBV18 and TRBJ2-5; 7 bases are shared with TRBD1. Unmatched junction bases numbered 1, after V lost 8 bases and J lost 1 base. The CDR3 totals 12 residues. Germline CDR1 KGHSH, CDR2 LQKENI. CDR3 protein: CASGTAQETQYF. The DNA of the CDR3 is TGTGCCAGCGGGACAGCCCAAGAGACCCAGTACTTC.

In its sample, this clone was seen a few times. V gene TRBV2 combines with J gene TRBJ2-1, with 8 nucleotides matching TRBD2. V shed 7 bases, J shed 4 bases, and the junction held 9 bases outside the gene matches. The germline gives CDR1 SNHLY, CDR2 FYNNEI. There are 15 residues in the CDR3. The CDR3 nucleotides read TGTGCCAGCAAAGTGTCGGGAGGGGCTTACAATGAGCAGTTCTTC. Amino acid sequence: CASKVSGGAYNEQFF. Variable domain in full (rest from reference TRBV2 and TRBJ2-1): EPEVTQTPSHQVTQMGQEVILRCVPISNHLYFYWYRQILGQKVEFLVSFYNNEISEKSEIFDDQFSVERPDGSNFTLKIRSTKLEDSAMYFCASKVSGGAYNEQFFGPGTRLTVL.

The CDR3: CASSFGQKNTEAFF. The CDR3 DNA is TGTGCCAGCAGCTTTGGGCAGAAGAACACTGAAGCTTTCTTT. The rearrangement links TRBV11-3 to TRBJ1-1; D remains unclear. The V gene's germline CDR1 is SGHNT and CDR2 YENEEA. The length of the CDR3 is 14 residues. The V gene lost 3 bases and the J gene lost 1 base, with 9 bases spanning the gap.